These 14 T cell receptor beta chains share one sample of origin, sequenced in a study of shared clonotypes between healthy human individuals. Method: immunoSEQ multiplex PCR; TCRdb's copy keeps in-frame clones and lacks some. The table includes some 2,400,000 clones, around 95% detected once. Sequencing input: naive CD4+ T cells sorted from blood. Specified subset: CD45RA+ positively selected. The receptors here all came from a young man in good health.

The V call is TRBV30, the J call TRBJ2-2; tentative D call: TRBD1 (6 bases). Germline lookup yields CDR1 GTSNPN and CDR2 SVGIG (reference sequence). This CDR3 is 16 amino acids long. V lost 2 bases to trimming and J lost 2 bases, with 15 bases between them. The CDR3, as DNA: TGTGCCTGGAGTACCAGGGGTTTGTATAACACCGGGGAGCTGTTTTTT. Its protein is CAWSTRGLYNTGELFF.

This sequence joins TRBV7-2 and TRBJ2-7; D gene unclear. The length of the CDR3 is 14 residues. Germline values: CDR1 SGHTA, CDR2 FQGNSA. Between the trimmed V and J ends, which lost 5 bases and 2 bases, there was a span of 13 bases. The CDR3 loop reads CASSVDRSAYEQYF. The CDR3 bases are TGTGCCAGCAGCGTCGATCGGTCAGCCTACGAGCAGTACTTC.

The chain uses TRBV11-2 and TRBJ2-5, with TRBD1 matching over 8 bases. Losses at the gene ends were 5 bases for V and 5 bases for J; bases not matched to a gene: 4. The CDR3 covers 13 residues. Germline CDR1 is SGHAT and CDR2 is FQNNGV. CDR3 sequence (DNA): TGTGCCAGCAGCCAGGACAGGGCTGAGACCCAGTACTTC. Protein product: CASSQDRAETQYF.

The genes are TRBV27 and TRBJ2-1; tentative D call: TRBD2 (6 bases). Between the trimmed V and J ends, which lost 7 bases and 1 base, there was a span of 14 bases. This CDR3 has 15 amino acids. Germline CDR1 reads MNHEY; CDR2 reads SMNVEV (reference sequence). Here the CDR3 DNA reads TGTGCCAGCACCTCTAGCGTCGTTTCCTACAATGAGCAGTTCTTC. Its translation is CASTSSVVSYNEQFF.

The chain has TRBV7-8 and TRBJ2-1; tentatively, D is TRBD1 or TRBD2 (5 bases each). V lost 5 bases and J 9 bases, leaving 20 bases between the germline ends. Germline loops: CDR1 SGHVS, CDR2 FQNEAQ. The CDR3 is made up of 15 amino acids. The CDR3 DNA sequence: TGTGCCAGCAGCCGGGACGTCGGGATTTTCGTTGAGCAGTTCTTC. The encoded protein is CASSRDVGIFVEQFF.

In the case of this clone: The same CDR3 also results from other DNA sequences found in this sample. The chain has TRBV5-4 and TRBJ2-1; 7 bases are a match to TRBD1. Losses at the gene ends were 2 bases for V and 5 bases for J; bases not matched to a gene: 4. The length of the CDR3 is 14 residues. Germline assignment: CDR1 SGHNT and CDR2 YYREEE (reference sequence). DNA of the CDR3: TGTGCCAGCAGCTTAGGAGACAGGGACAATGAGCAGTTCTTC. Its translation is CASSLGDRDNEQFF.

CDR3 protein: CSVYAIGDGSYNSPLHF. The CDR3 bases are TGCAGCGTCTATGCGATCGGTGATGGCTCCTATAATTCACCCCTCCACTTT. V is TRBV29-1 and J is TRBJ1-6; D not resolved. There are 17 residues in the CDR3. Deletions cut 6 bases from V and 0 bases from J, with 18 bases between. Germline V gene sequence: CDR1 SQVTM, CDR2 ANQGSEA. Combining the CDR3 with reference TRBV29-1 and TRBJ1-6 gives the whole variable domain SAVISQKPSRDICQRGTSLTIQCQVDSQVTMMFWYRQQPGQSLTLIATANQGSEATYESGFVIDKFPISRPNLTFSTLTVSNMSPEDSSIYLCSVYAIGDGSYNSPLHFGNGTRLTVT.

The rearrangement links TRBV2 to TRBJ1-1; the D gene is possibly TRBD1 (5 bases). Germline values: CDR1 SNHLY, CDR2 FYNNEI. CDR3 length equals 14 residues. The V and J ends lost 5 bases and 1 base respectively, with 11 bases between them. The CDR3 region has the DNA TGTGCCAGCAGTCTGGGGCCAGGGAACACTGAAGCTTTCTTT. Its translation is CASSLGPGNTEAFF. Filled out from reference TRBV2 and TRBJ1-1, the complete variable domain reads EPEVTQTPSHQVTQMGQEVILRCVPISNHLYFYWYRQILGQKVEFLVSFYNNEISEKSEIFDDQFSVERPDGSNFTLKIRSTKLEDSAMYFCASSLGPGNTEAFFGQGTRLTVV.

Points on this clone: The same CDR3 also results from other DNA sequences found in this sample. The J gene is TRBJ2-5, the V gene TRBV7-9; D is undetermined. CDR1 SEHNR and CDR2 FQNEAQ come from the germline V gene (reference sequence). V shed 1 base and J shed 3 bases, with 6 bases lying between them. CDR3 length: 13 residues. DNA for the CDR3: TGTGCCAGCAGCTTAGGGCTAGAAGAGACCCAGTACTTC. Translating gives CASSLGLEETQYF.

In DNA, the CDR3 is TGCGCCAGCAGCCCCAGAACAGGGGCCAATACGCAGTATTTT. It is translated as CASSPRTGANTQYF. The V and J genes are TRBV5-1 and TRBJ2-3; 7 bases agree with TRBD1. CDR1 SGHRS and CDR2 YFSETQ come from the germline V gene. The CDR3 spans 14 residues. Trimming at V came to 4 bases and at J to 7 bases, leaving 9 bases not matched to a gene.

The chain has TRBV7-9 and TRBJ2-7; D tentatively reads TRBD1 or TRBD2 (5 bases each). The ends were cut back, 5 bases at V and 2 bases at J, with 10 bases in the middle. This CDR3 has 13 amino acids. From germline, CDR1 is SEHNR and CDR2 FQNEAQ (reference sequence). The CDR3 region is CASSRDAAYEQYF. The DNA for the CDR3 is TGTGCCAGCAGCCGGGACGCGGCCTACGAGCAGTACTTC. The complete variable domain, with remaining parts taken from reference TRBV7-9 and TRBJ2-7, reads DTGVSQNPRHKITKRGQNVTFRCDPISEHNRLYWYRQTLGQGPEFLTYFQNEAQLEKSRLLSDRFSAERPKGSFSTLEIQRTEQGDSAMYLCASSRDAAYEQYFGPGTRLTVT.

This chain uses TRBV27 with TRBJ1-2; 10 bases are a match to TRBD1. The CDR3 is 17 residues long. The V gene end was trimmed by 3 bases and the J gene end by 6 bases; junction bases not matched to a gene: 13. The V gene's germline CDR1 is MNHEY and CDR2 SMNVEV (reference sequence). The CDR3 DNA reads TGTGCCAGCAGTTTTCGAGGGACAGGGGCGTTTCCGGATGGCTACACCTTC. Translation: CASSFRGTGAFPDGYTF.

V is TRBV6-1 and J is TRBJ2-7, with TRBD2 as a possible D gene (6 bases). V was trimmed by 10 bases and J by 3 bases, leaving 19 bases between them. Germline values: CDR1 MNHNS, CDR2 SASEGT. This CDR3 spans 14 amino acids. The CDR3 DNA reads TGTGCCATCCACCTAGCGTACCCCCTCTACGAGCAGTACTTC. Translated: CAIHLAYPLYEQYF.

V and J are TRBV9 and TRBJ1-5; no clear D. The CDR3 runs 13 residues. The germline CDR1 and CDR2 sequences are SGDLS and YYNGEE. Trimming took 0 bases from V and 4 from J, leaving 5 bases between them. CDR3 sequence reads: CASSVDMNQPQHF. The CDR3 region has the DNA TGTGCCAGCAGCGTAGACATGAATCAGCCCCAGCATTTT. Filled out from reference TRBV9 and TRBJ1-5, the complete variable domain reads DSGVTQTPKHLITATGQRVTLRCSPRSGDLSVYWYQQSLDQGLQFLIQYYNGEERAKGNILERFSAQQFPDLHSELNLSSLELGDSALYFCASSVDMNQPQHFGDGTRLSIL.